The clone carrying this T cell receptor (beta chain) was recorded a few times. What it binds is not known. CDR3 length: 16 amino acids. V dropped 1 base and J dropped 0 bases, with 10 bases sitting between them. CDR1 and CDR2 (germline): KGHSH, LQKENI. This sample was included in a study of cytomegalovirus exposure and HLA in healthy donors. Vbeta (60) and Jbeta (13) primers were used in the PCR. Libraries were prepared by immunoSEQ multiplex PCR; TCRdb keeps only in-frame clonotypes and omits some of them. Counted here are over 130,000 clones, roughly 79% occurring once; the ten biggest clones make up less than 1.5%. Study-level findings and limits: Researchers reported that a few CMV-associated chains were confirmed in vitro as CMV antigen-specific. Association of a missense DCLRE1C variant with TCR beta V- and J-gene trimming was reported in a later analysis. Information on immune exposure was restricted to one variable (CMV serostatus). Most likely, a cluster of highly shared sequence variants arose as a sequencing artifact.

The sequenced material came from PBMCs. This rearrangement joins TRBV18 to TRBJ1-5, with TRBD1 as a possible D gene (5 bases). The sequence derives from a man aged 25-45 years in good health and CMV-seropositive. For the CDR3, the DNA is TGTGCCAGCTCACCACTGTCAGGGAATAGCAATCAGCCCCAGCATTTT. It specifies CASSPLSGNSNQPQHF. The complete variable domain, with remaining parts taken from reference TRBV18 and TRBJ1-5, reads NAGVMQNPRHLVRRRGQEARLRCSPMKGHSHVYWYRQLPEEGLKFMVYLQKENIIDESGMPKERFSAEFPKEGPSILRIQQVVRGDSAAYFCASSPLSGNSNQPQHFGDGTRLSIL.